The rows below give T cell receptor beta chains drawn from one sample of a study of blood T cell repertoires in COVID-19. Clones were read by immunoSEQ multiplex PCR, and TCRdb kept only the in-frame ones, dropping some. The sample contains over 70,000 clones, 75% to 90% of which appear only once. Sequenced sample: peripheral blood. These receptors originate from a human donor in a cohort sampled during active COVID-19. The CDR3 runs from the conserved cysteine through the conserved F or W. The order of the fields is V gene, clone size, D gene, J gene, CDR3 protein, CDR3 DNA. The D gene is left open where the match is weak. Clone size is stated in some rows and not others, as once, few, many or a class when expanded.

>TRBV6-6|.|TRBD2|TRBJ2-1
CASSYPGLAGQNEQFF
TGTGCCAGCAGTTACCCCGGACTAGCGGGCCAGAATGAGCAGTTCTTC
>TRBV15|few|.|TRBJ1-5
CATSRKQGFNQPQHF
TGTGCCACCAGCAGAAAGCAGGGCTTCAATCAGCCCCAGCATTTT
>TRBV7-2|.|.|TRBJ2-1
CASSSRLSSPIFF
TGTGCCAGCAGCTCGCGGCTTTCTAGTCCCATTTTCTTC
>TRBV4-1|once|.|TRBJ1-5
CASSYAAHTYSNQPQHF
TGCGCCAGCAGTTATGCGGCTCACACTTATAGCAATCAGCCCCAGCATTTT
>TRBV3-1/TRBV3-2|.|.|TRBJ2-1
CASSQEWLLQDYNEQFF
TGTGCCAGCAGCCAAGAGTGGTTGTTACAGGACTACAATGAGCAGTTCTTC
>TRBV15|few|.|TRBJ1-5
CATSRDPHGDQPQHF
TGTGCCACCAGCAGAGATCCCCACGGGGATCAGCCCCAGCATTTT
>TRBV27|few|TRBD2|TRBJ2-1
CASSFSLADSDEQFF
TGTGCCAGCAGTTTTTCGCTAGCGGATTCTGATGAGCAGTTCTTC
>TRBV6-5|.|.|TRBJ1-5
CASSCPPVKPQPQHF
TGTGCCAGCAGTTGTCCCCCTGTTAAGCCTCAGCCCCAGCATTTT
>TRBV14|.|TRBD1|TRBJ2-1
CASSQRWTGSNEQFF
TGTGCCAGCAGCCAAAGGTGGACAGGCTCCAATGAGCAGTTCTTC
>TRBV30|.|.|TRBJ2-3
CAWSRRVSFTDTQYF
TGTGCCTGGAGCAGACGGGTATCGTTCACAGATACGCAGTATTTT
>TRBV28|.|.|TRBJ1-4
CASRGGLRGLNEKLFF
TGTGCCAGCAGGGGTGGTTTGAGGGGACTTAATGAAAAACTGTTTTTT
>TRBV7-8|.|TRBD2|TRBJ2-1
CASSLAGLAGGNNEQFF
TGTGCCAGCAGCTTAGCGGGACTAGCGGGAGGGAACAATGAGCAGTTCTTC
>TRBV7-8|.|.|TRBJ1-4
CASSLVPGVMSEKLFF
TGTGCCAGCAGCTTAGTCCCAGGGGTCATGAGTGAAAAACTGTTTTTT
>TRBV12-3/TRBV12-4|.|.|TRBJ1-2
CASSLAQGTGYTF
TGTGCCAGCAGTTTAGCGCAGGGCACTGGCTACACCTTC
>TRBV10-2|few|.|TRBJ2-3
CASSYGTTDTQYF
TGCGCCAGCAGCTACGGGACTACAGATACGCAGTATTTT
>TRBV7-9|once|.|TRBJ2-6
CASSLVTGANVLTF
TGTGCCAGCAGCTTAGTAACTGGGGCCAACGTCCTGACTTTC
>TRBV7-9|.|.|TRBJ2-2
CASSLRMNTGELFF
TGTGCCAGCAGCCTACGAATGAACACCGGGGAGCTGTTTTTT
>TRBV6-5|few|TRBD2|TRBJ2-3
CASRKGTSSTDTQYF
TGTGCCAGCAGAAAGGGGACTAGTTCTACCGATACGCAGTATTTT
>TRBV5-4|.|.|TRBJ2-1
CASSSTGLGEQFF
TGTGCCAGCAGCTCAACAGGGTTAGGCGAGCAGTTCTTC
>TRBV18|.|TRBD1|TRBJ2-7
CASSPRRLDRISYEQYF
TGTGCCAGCTCACCCCGGCGGTTGGACAGGATTTCCTACGAGCAGTACTTC
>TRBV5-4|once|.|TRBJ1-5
CASSLDRRQPQHF
TGTGCCAGCAGCTTGGACAGGCGGCAGCCCCAGCATTTT
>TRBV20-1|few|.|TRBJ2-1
CSSHLYNEQFF
TGCAGTTCCCACTTGTACAATGAGCAGTTCTTC
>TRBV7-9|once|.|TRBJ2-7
CASSFQDSYEQYF
TGTGCCAGCAGCTTTCAGGATTCCTACGAGCAGTACTTC
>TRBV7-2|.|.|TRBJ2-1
CASSLSPGMSYNEQFF
TGTGCCAGCAGCTTATCCCCGGGGATGTCCTACAATGAGCAGTTCTTC
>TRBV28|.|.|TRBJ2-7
CASSLSGRTSYEQYF
TGTGCCAGCAGTTTATCGGGGAGGACCTCCTACGAGCAGTACTTC
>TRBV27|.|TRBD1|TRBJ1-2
CASNRQGANYGYTF
TGTGCCAGTAACCGACAGGGAGCTAACTATGGCTACACCTTC
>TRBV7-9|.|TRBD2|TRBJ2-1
CASSPRTSRSSAEQFF
TGTGCCAGCAGCCCCCGGACTAGCAGGAGTAGTGCTGAGCAGTTCTTC
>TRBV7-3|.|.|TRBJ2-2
CASSSSPGSIGELFF
TGTGCCAGCAGCTCATCTCCCGGGAGTATCGGGGAGCTGTTTTTT
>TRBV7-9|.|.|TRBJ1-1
CASSPIGGTEAFF
TGTGCCAGCAGCCCCATCGGGGGCACTGAAGCTTTCTTT
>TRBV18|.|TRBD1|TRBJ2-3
CASSPDRGGFYTQYF
TGTGCCAGCTCACCGGACAGGGGAGGCTTTTATACGCAGTATTTT
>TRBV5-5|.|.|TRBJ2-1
CASSLSVDEQFF
TGTGCCAGCAGCTTGAGCGTCGATGAGCAGTTCTTC
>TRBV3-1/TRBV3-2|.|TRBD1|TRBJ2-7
CASSPGQGDYEQYF
TGTGCCAGCAGCCCGGGACAGGGGGACTACGAGCAGTACTTC
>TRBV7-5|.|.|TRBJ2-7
CARSGPGLAGAYEQYF
TGTGCCAGAAGCGGACCGGGACTAGCGGGAGCCTACGAGCAGTACTTC
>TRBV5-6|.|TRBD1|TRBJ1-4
CASSPGQGGEKLFF
TGTGCCAGCAGCCCGGGACAGGGCGGTGAAAAACTGTTTTTT
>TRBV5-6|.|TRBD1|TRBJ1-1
CASRYGSGQRNTEAFF
TGTGCCAGCAGATACGGCTCGGGACAGAGGAACACTGAAGCTTTCTTT
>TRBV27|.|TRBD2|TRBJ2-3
CASRISGRDTDTQYF
TGTGCCAGCAGAATTAGCGGGAGGGACACAGATACGCAGTATTTT
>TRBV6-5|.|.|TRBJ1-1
CASLVGGSTEAFF
TGTGCCAGCCTAGTAGGAGGTAGCACTGAAGCTTTCTTT
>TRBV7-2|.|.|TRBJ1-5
CASSSGRVLGPQHF
TGTGCCAGCAGCTCTGGCAGGGTTCTTGGGCCCCAGCATTTT
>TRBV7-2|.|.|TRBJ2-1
CASSALGAYEQFF
TGTGCCAGCAGCGCTTTGGGGGCCTATGAGCAGTTCTTC
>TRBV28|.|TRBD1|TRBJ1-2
CASSLYRGRANYGYTF
TGTGCCAGCAGTTTATACAGGGGACGGGCTAACTATGGCTACACCTTC